One and the same sample provided the 9 T cell receptor beta chains below, sequenced in a study of T cell responses to AZD1222 COVID-19 vaccine. Measured with immunoSEQ multiplex PCR; TCRdb has only the in-frame clones, and not every one. The table has about 130,000 clones, about 93% seen once. The specimen was peripheral blood, collected on day 0 of AZD1222 vaccination. These receptors came from an adult in good health.

The chain combines TRBV18 with TRBJ2-7; 7 bases line up with TRBD2. The V gene end was trimmed by 3 bases and the J gene end by 2 bases; junction bases not matched to a gene: 10. The V gene's germline CDR1 is KGHSH and CDR2 LQKENI. This CDR3 spans 16 amino acids. The CDR3 spells CASSPSAGVLTYEQYF. The CDR3 nucleotides are TGTGCCAGCTCACCTTCCGCGGGAGTTCTGACCTACGAGCAGTACTTC.

V usage is TRBV5-1 and J usage is TRBJ2-7; D not certain. Germline V gives CDR1 SGHRS, CDR2 YFSETQ. Between the trimmed V and J ends, which lost 2 bases and 0 bases, there was a span of 12 bases. The CDR3 has 15 residues. CDR3 sequence: CASSFGQRSSYEQYF. In DNA, the CDR3 is TGCGCCAGCAGCTTTGGCCAGAGGAGCTCCTACGAGCAGTACTTC.

V usage is TRBV18 and J usage is TRBJ1-1; D gene ambiguous. The CDR3 contains 13 residues. V lost 6 bases, J lost 1 base, and 9 bases lay in between. Germline V CDR1 and CDR2: KGHSH, LQKENI. The CDR3 protein is CASSGVRNTEAFF. DNA for the CDR3: TGTGCCAGCTCCGGGGTTAGGAACACTGAAGCTTTCTTT.

V and J are TRBV9 and TRBJ2-1; D tentatively fits TRBD1 or TRBD2 (6 bases each). This CDR3 region has 13 residues. Trimming cost V 4 bases and J 7 bases, with 12 bases left between them. From germline, CDR1 is SGDLS and CDR2 YYNGEE. CDR3 DNA: TGTGCCAGCAGCCCCCAAGGGGGGAATGAGCAGTTCTTC. Translation: CASSPQGGNEQFF.

The chain recombines TRBV5-1 with TRBJ2-1, with TRBD2 identical over 10 bases. The CDR3 is 13 residues long. V shed 5 bases and J 7 bases; nucleotides not matched to a gene: 3. Per the germline V gene, CDR1 is SGHRS and CDR2 is YFSETQ. CDR3 in amino acids: CASRRTSGNEQFF. The CDR3 DNA sequence: TGCGCCAGCAGGAGGACTAGCGGTAATGAGCAGTTCTTC.

The V gene is TRBV2, the J gene TRBJ1-5, with D possibly matching TRBD1 (5 bases). Germline V gene data show CDR1 as SNHLY and CDR2 as FYNNEI. V shed 6 bases and J shed 6 bases, with 12 bases lying between them. This CDR3 has 13 residues. The CDR3 DNA reads TGTGCCAGCAGAAGCAGGGTAGGTCAGCCCCAGCATTTT. Its translation: CASRSRVGQPQHF.

This chain links TRBV6-6 with TRBJ1-6; D is uncertain. Germline CDR1 and CDR2: MNHNY and SVGAGI (reference sequence). The CDR3 runs to 15 residues. With 6 bases removed from V and 3 bases from J, the gap between germline ends came to 12 bases. The CDR3 nucleotides read TGTGCCAGCAGCCTCCCCGGCGGCTATAATTCACCCCTCCACTTT. Residues: CASSLPGGYNSPLHF.

V is TRBV7-9 and J is TRBJ1-5; D gene uncertain. The CDR3 length is 13 residues. Trimming removed 9 bases at V and 2 bases at J, with 11 bases between. The germline V gene encodes CDR1 SEHNR and CDR2 FQNEAQ (reference sequence). The CDR3 spells CASQRDGNQPQHF. Written as DNA, the CDR3 is TGTGCCAGTCAAAGGGATGGCAATCAGCCCCAGCATTTT.

The V call is TRBV29-1, the J call TRBJ1-4; D gene uncertain. V gave up 4 bases and J gave up 4 bases, with 10 bases separating them. CDR3 length equals 13 residues. Germline V gene sequence: CDR1 SQVTM, CDR2 ANQGSEA. Written as DNA, the CDR3 is TGCAGCGTTGGAAGCGGATTTAATGAAAAACTGTTTTTT. Its translation: CSVGSGFNEKLFF.